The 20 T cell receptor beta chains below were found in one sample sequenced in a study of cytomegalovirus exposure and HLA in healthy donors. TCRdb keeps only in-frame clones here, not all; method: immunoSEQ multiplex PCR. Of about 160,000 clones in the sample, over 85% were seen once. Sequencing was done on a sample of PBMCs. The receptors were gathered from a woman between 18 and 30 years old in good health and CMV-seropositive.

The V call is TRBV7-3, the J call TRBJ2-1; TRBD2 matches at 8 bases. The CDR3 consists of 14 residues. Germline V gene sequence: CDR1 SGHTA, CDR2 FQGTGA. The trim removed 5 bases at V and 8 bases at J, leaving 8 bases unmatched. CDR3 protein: CASSVGGLGYEQFF. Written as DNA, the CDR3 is TGTGCCAGCAGCGTCGGGGGACTAGGCTATGAGCAGTTCTTC.

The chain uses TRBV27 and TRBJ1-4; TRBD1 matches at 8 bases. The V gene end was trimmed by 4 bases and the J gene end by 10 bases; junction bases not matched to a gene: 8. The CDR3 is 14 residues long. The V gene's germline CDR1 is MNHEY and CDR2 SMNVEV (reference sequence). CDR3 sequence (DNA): TGTGCCAGCAGTTCAGGGGGCGCTTTGGGAAAACTGTTTTTT. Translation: CASSSGGALGKLFF.

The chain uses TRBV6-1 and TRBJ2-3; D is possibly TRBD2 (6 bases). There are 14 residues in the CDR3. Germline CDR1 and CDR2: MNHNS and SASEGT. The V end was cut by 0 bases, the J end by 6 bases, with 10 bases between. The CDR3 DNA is TGTGCCAGCAGTGAAGCTGGGGGGTCGGATACGCAGTATTTT. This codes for CASSEAGGSDTQYF.

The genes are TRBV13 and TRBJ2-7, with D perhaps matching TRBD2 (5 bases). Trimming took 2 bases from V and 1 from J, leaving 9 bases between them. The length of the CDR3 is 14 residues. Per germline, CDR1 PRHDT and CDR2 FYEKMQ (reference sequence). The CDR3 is CASSLRGRSYEQYF. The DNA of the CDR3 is TGTGCCAGCAGCTTAAGAGGGAGATCCTACGAGCAGTACTTC. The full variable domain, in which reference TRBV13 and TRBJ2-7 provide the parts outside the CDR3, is AAGVIQSPRHLIKEKRETATLKCYPIPRHDTVYWYQQGPGQDPQFLISFYEKMQSDKGSIPDRFSAQQFSDYHSELNMSSLELGDSALYFCASSLRGRSYEQYFGPGTRLTVT.

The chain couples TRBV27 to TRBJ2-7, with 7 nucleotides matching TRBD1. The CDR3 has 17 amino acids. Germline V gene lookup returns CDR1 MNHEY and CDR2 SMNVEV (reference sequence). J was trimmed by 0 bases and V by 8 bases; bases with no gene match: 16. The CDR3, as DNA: TGTGCCAGCTATCAACAGCCGGGACAGTTAAACTCCTACGAGCAGTACTTC. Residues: CASYQQPGQLNSYEQYF.

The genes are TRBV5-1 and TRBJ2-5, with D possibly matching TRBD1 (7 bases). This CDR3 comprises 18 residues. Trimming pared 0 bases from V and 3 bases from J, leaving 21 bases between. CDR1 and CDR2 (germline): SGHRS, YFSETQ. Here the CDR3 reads CASSLVWGRQGGKETQYF. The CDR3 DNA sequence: TGCGCCAGCAGCTTGGTATGGGGAAGGCAGGGGGGAAAAGAGACCCAGTACTTC.

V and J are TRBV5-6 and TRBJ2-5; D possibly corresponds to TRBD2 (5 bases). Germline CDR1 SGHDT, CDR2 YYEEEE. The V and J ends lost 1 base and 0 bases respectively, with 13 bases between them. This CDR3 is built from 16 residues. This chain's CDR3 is CASSLRASSYQETQYF. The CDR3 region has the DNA TGTGCCAGCAGCTTGAGGGCTAGCAGCTACCAAGAGACCCAGTACTTC.

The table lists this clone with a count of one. The CDR3 reads CASSLETGEAFF. The DNA for the CDR3 is TGTGCCAGCAGCTTGGAGACAGGTGAAGCTTTCTTT. The rearrangement links TRBV5-4 to TRBJ1-1; tentative D call: TRBD1 (6 bases). CDR1 and CDR2 from the germline V gene are SGHNT and YYREEE (reference sequence). This CDR3 comprises 12 residues. V lost 0 bases, J lost 7 bases, and 7 bases lay in between.

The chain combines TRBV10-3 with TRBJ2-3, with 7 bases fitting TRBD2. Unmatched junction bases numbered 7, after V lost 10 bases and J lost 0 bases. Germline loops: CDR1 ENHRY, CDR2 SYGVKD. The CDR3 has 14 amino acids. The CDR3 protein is CATKAGPSTDTQYF. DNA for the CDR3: TGTGCCACCAAAGCGGGACCTAGCACAGATACGCAGTATTTT.

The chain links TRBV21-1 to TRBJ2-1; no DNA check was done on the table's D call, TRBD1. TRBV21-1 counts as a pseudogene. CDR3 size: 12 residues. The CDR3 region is CARDRVWNEQFF. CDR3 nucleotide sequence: TGTGCCAGGGACAGGGTCTGGAATGAGCAGTTCTTC.

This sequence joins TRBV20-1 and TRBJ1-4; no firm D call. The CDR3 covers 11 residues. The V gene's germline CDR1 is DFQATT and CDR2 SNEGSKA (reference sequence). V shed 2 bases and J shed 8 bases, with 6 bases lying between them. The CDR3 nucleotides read TGCAGTGCTAGATTCGGGGAAAAACTGTTTTTT. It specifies CSARFGEKLFF.

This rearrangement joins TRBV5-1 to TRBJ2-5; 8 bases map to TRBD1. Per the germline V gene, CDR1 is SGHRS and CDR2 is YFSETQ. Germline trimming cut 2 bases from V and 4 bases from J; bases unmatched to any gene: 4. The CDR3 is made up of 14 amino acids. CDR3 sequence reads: CASSFSTGGETQYF. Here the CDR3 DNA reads TGCGCCAGCAGCTTCTCAACAGGGGGAGAGACCCAGTACTTC.

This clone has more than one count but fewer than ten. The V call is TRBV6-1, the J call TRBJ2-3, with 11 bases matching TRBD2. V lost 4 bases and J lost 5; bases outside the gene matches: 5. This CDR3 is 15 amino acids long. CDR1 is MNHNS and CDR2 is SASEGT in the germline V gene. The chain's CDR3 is CASSVIAGGIDTQYF. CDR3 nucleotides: TGTGCCAGCAGTGTGATAGCGGGAGGGATAGATACGCAGTATTTT.

The CDR3 DNA reads as TGTGCCACCAGCGTCGGGACAGGGGGCTTTCAGCCCCAGCATTTT. This translates into CATSVGTGGFQPQHF. The rearrangement joins TRBV15 to TRBJ1-5, with 12 bases that match TRBD1. This CDR3 has 15 amino acids. From germline, CDR1 is LNHNV and CDR2 YYDKDF (reference sequence). The trim removed 5 bases at V and 6 bases at J, leaving 5 bases unmatched.

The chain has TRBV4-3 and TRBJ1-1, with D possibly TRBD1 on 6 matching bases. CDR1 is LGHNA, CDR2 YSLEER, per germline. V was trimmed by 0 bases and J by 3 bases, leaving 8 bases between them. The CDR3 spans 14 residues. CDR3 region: CASSQERGYTEAFF. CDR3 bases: TGCGCCAGCAGCCAAGAAAGGGGGTACACTGAAGCTTTCTTT.

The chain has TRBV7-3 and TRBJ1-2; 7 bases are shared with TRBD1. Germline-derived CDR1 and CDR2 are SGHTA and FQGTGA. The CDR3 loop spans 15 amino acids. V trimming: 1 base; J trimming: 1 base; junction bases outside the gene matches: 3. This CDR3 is CASSLSGTDNYGYTF. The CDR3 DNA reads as TGTGCCAGCAGCTTAAGTGGGACAGATAACTATGGCTACACCTTC.

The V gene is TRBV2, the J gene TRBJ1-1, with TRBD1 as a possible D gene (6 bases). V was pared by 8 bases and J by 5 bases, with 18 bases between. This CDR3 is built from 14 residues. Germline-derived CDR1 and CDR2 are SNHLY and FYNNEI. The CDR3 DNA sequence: TGTGCCAGCGTCGGCACAGGGTCGAGGACTGAAGCTTTCTTT. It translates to CASVGTGSRTEAFF.

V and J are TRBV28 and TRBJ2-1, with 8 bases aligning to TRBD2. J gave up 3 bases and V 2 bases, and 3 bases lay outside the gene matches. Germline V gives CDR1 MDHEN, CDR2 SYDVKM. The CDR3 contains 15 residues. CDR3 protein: CASSLRAGVYNEQFF. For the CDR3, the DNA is TGTGCCAGCAGTTTACGAGCGGGAGTCTACAATGAGCAGTTCTTC. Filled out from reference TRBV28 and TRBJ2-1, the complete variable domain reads DVKVTQSSRYLVKRTGEKVFLECVQDMDHENMFWYRQDPGLGLRLIYFSYDVKMKEKGDIPEGYSVSREKKERFSLILESASTNQTSMYLCASSLRAGVYNEQFFGPGTRLTVL.

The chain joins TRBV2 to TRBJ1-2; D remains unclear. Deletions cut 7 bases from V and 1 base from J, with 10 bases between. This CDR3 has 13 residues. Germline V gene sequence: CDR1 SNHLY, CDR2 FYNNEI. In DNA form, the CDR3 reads TGTGCCAGCAATCAGCGGTTTAACTATGGCTACACCTTC. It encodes CASNQRFNYGYTF.

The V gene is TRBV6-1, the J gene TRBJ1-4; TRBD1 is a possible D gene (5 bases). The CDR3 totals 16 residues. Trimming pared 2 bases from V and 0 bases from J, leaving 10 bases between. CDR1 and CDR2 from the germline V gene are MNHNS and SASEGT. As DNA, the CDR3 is TGTGCCAGCAGTGAATATCAGGGATCAACTAATGAAAAACTGTTTTTT. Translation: CASSEYQGSTNEKLFF.